Described below is a single T cell receptor beta chain sequence and its context. Its antigen is unidentified. The CDR3 length is 15 residues. V shed 0 bases and J 7 bases; nucleotides not matched to a gene: 8. Germline loops: CDR1 MNHEY, CDR2 SMNVEV (reference sequence). This sample is part of a study of cytomegalovirus exposure and HLA in healthy donors. Donors consisted of healthy bone marrow donors. The primer mix had 60 Vbeta and 13 Jbeta primers. Data came from immunoSEQ multiplex PCR; TCRdb stores just in-frame clones and leaves some out. The table shows 210,000 or so clones, with over 80% occurring only once. Study findings and constraints: Later work associated roughly 15,000 TCR beta sequences with HLA alleles at 0.05 false discovery rate.

V usage is TRBV27 and J usage is TRBJ1-2, with TRBD1 matching over 7 bases. Sequencing was carried out using PBMCs. The sequence was collected from a woman aged 50 to 65 in good health and CMV-seropositive. In DNA form, the CDR3 reads TGTGCCAGCAGTTTATCGGCAGGGGGGTATGGTGGCTACACCTTC. Amino acids: CASSLSAGGYGGYTF.